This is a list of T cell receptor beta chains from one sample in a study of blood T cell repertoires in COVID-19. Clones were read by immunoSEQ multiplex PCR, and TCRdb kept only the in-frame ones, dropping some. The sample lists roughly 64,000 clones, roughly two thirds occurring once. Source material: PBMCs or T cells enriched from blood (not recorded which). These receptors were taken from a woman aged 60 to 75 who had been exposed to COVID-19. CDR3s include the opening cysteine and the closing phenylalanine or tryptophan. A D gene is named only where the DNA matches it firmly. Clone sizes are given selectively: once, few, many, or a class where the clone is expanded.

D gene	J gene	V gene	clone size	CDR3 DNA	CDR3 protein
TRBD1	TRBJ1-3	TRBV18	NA	TGTGCCAGCTCACGGTCAGGACAGGGTTCTGGAAACACCATATATTTT	CASSRSGQGSGNTIYF
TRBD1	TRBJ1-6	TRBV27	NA	TGTGCCAGCAGCAACAGGGGATGGAATTCACCCCTCCACTTT	CASSNRGWNSPLHF
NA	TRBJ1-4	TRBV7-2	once	TGTGCCAGCAGCTTAGCTTGGCGGCCAGCAACTAATGAAAAACTGTTTTTT	CASSLAWRPATNEKLFF
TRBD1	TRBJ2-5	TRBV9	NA	TGTGCCAGCAGCTCACAGACGGGACAGGGCCTTCGAGAGACCCAGTACTTC	CASSSQTGQGLRETQYF
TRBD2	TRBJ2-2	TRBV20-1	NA	TGCAGTGCTAGTATGGGCGGGAGGGACACCGGGGAGCTGTTTTTT	CSASMGGRDTGELFF
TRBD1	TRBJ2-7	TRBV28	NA	TGTGCCAGCAGTCGACAGGGGTACTACGAGCAGTACTTC	CASSRQGYYEQYF
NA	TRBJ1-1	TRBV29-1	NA	TGCAGCGTTGAGCCAGGGGATGAAGCTTTCTTT	CSVEPGDEAFF
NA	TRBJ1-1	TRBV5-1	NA	TGCGCCACCAAAACAGGGTATTCGAACACTGAAGCTTTCTTT	CATKTGYSNTEAFF
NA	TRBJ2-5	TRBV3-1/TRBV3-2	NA	TGTGCCAGCAGCCAAGCGTATCGGGATCAAGAGACCCAGTACTTC	CASSQAYRDQETQYF
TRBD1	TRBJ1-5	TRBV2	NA	TGTGCCAGCAGGGAAAGGGACAGCTGGAATCAGCCCCAGCATTTT	CASRERDSWNQPQHF
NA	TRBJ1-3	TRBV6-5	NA	TGTGCCAGCAGTTGGAGGACGCGGTCTGGAAACACCATATATTTT	CASSWRTRSGNTIYF
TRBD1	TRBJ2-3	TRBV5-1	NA	TGCGCCAGCACTGAGGACAGGGCCACAGATACGCAGTATTTT	CASTEDRATDTQYF
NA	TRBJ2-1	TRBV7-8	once	TGTGCCACCGGTGGAAACTACTACAATGAGCAGTTCTTC	CATGGNYYNEQFF
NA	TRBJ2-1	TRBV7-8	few	TGTGCCAGCAGCTTAGCCCGACAAACCGATGAGCAGTTCTTC	CASSLARQTDEQFF
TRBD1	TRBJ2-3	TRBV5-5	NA	TGTGCCAGCAGCGCAACCGGGACAGTTGGCACAGATACGCAGTATTTT	CASSATGTVGTDTQYF
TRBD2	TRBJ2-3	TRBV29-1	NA	TGCAGCGCTGAGGGTAGCGGGTTCACAGATACGCAGTATTTT	CSAEGSGFTDTQYF
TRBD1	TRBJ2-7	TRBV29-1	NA	TGCAGCGTCAACGGACAGGGCTCCACCGAGCAGTACTTC	CSVNGQGSTEQYF
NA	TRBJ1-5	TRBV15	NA	TGTGCCACCAGCAGAGTCCCGGGGGGGGATCAGCCCCAGCATTTT	CATSRVPGGDQPQHF
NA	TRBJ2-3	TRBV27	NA	TGTGCCAGCAGTTATTATCAGGGGTCCCACACAGATACGCAGTATTTT	CASSYYQGSHTDTQYF
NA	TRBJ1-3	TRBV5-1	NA	TGCGCCAGCAGCTTGGACGCGGCCTCTGGAAACACCATATATTTT	CASSLDAASGNTIYF
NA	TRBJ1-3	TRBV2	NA	TGTGCCAGCTCGTTAGTCGACTCTGGAAACACCATATATTTT	CASSLVDSGNTIYF
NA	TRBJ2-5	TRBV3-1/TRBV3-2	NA	TGTGCCAGCAGCCTTCCGGGAGTTAACCCCCAAGAGACCCAGTACTTC	CASSLPGVNPQETQYF